The sequence of this TCR beta chain was determined in a study of shared clonotypes between healthy human individuals (TCRdb year 2020). Regarding the research as a whole: A few men and a couple of women, aged 18 to 49 years, made up the cohort. For each donor, CD4 naive and CD4 memory were each run on three plates, CD8 naive on two plates, and CD8 memory on one plate. Blood TCR repertoires of five healthy adults were deeply sequenced to estimate repertoire size and the extent of clonotype sharing between individuals. To increase sequencing depth and limit assay-specific biases, TCR repertoire library preparation and sequencing were carried out by different laboratories using diverse techniques. Between about 0.9 and 9 billion PBMCs per donor were obtained by leukapheresis.

Notes on this clone: Its antigen is still unknown. No clone much larger than this one lies a single base away; base qualities are absent.

Using the deep immunoSEQ assay, multiplex PCR amplified TCR CDR3 regions from genomic DNA. For each cell subset, the extracted genomic DNA was distributed evenly across all wells of several immunoSEQ 96-well plates, and each plate served as one replicate. For sorted subsets, approximately 190 ng of genomic DNA, equivalent to 25,000 to 35,000 T cell genomes, went into each replicate PCR. Purified libraries were measured with a Qubit 3.0 fluorometer, size-checked on a Bioanalyzer 2100, and measured again with the KAPA Library Quantification kit. Every immunoSEQ 96-well plate was sequenced on a separate single-read 150-cycle Illumina NextSeq 550 flow cell. For the original study's pipeline: Because the immunoSEQ output included only junctional sequences and no quality scores, the filtering could not be the same as the filtering used for full-length reads. To assign V/J genes and CDR3, sequences were annotated against IMGT germline references using PyIR, a Python wrapper for IgBLAST v1.9. Any read was removed if the V/J assignment was weak (E-value above 1e-6), the CDR3 was missing, or the read contained stop codons, out-of-frame junctions, or ambiguous translated residues. V3J clonotypes were defined by identical inferred V gene, J gene, and CDR3 amino acid sequence. To compute the percentage overlap between repertoires, the number of shared unique clonotypes was divided by the size of the smaller repertoire. Three approaches were used to assess repertoire richness: RTK rarefaction, the Chao1 estimator, and Recon v2.1 estimates of unobserved clonotypes. For all TCRbeta clonotypes obtained by the gDNA method from a few donors, generation probabilities were computed with OLGA. TCRdb took over this immuneACCESS table, retaining in-frame rearrangements with V and J assigned. Such tables are incomplete; in checked studies, under half of the missing clones stem from an unresolved V gene, and the remainder is unexplained. That table gives V, J and clone size, and the DNA gave D and trimming. Within this sample are 1,400,000 or so clones, with 98% to 99% of them counted one time only. 0.36% of the sample comes from the top ten.

The germline V gene encodes CDR1 WNHNN and CDR2 SYGVQD (reference sequence). Taken from cysteine to phenylalanine, the CDR3 has 18 residues. The entry retains the CDR3 DNA only, 54 bases that are in frame from base 1. After removal of 1 base from V and 1 base from J, the junction retains 4 bases not matched to a gene. Healthy HIV-negative adults with no recently reported acute infections or vaccinations were included as donors. Every donor was a Caucasian adult living in Nashville, Tennessee, USA. CD4+ T cells were enriched by magnetic negative selection, after which naive cells were positively selected on CD45RA and the negative fraction was taken as the memory subset. Blood was obtained by leukapheresis, after which PBMCs were separated by Ficoll-Histopaque density gradient centrifugation and cryopreserved in liquid nitrogen vapor phase. Analytical flow cytometry was used to check the purity and quantity of every magnetically sorted T cell population. Genomic DNA was isolated from each sorted fraction and quantified by UV absorbance on a Nanodrop 2000c.

Study-wide conclusions, independent of this receptor: The genetic and exposure-history diversity represented was limited by the small number of donors. Based on pairwise subsampling, the degree of clonotype sharing among donors was expected to be affected by sequencing depth. Incomplete sequencing was indicated by rarefaction of sorted-subset datasets, despite the large sequencing depth. Across four donors, roughly 5% of naive CD4, roughly 3.3% of naive CD8, approximately 2.5% of memory CD4, and 0.4% to 0.45% of memory CD8 clonotypes were shared. Clonotypes shared by all four sorted-subset donors showed higher generation probabilities than non-shared clonotypes. Sampling was limited to blood, and TCR repertoires in tissue likely differ from TCR repertoires in blood. Larger estimated clonotype richness was generally found for naive subsets than for memory subsets.

The source is a man aged 30 to 45 in good health. The rearrangement joined TRBV10-1 to TRBJ2-3; TRBD2 lines up with 14 middle nucleotides. Sequenced: naive CD4+ T cells sorted from blood. Per the publication, the cell subset or site label means: CD45RA+ positively selected. The encoded CDR3 is CASSEYGTSGSGTDTQYF. The DNA reads TGCGCCAGCAGTGAGTATGGGACTAGCGGGAGCGGCACAGATACGCAGTATTTT.